A single sample is the source of the 32 T cell receptor beta chains below, sequenced in a study of blood T cell repertoires in COVID-19. Using immunoSEQ multiplex PCR, the repertoire was profiled, and TCRdb retains in-frame clones only, with some absent. The sample yields about 120,000 clones, around 90% seen once. The sequenced sample consisted of peripheral blood. These receptors originate from a woman aged 60 to 75 with COVID-19, enrolled during active disease.

The rearrangement links TRBV3-1 (or the pseudogene TRBV3-2) to TRBJ1-3, with 12 bases matching TRBD1. The CDR3 loop spans 17 amino acids. Per germline, CDR1 LGHDT and CDR2 YNNKEL (reference sequence). J was trimmed by 4 bases and V by 4 bases; bases with no gene match: 8. The chain's CDR3 is CASSLPGTGGSGNTIYF. The DNA of the CDR3 is TGTGCCAGCAGCCTGCCCGGGACAGGGGGCTCAGGAAACACCATATATTTT.

V gene TRBV10-3 combines with J gene TRBJ1-3; maybe TRBD1 (5 bases). The V gene lost 11 bases and the J gene lost 1 base, with 12 bases spanning the gap. The CDR3 sequence is 13 residues long. Germline V gives CDR1 ENHRY, CDR2 SYGVKD. CDR3 DNA: TGTGCCGGGACTAAGGGTTCTGGAAACACCATATATTTT. It is translated as CAGTKGSGNTIYF.

This chain joins TRBV29-1 and TRBJ2-3; tentatively, D is TRBD1 (5 bases). V was trimmed by 6 bases and J by 0 bases, leaving 16 bases between them. CDR3 length: 15 residues. Germline V CDR1 and CDR2: SQVTM, ANQGSEA. CDR3 region: CSVAPAGSSTDTQYF. CDR3 DNA: TGCAGCGTCGCTCCGGCAGGGTCGAGCACAGATACGCAGTATTTT.

The chain has TRBV12-5 and TRBJ1-1, with D possibly matching TRBD1 (5 bases). The V gene lost 2 bases and the J gene lost 2 bases, with 9 bases spanning the gap. CDR3 size: 14 residues. Germline V CDR1 and CDR2: LGHNT, FRNRAP. The CDR3 is CASGLIQENTEAFF. In DNA form, the CDR3 reads TGTGCTAGTGGTTTGATACAGGAAAACACTGAAGCTTTCTTT.

The V and J genes are TRBV11-2 and TRBJ2-7; TRBD1 aligns across 9 bases. Losses at the gene ends were 1 base for V and 7 bases for J; bases not matched to a gene: 5. Germline V lookup: CDR1 SGHAT, CDR2 FQNNGV. This CDR3 has 14 residues. This chain's CDR3 is CASSLVQGAGEQYF. DNA for the CDR3: TGTGCCAGCAGCTTAGTACAGGGGGCTGGGGAGCAGTACTTC.

The rearrangement links TRBV7-2 to TRBJ1-5, with D possibly being TRBD1 (6 bases). The V end lost 5 bases, the J end lost 7 bases, and 18 bases lay between the germline ends. Germline loops: CDR1 SGHTA, CDR2 FQGNSA. This CDR3 comprises 15 residues. The CDR3 DNA sequence: TGTGCCAGCAGCCCGACCGGGGGGCGAGGGCAGCCCCAGCATTTT. Translating gives CASSPTGGRGQPQHF.

The V and J genes are TRBV10-3 and TRBJ2-3, with a weak D call TRBD2 (7 bases). Trimming cost V 10 bases and J 2 bases, with 19 bases left between them. Germline lookup yields CDR1 ENHRY and CDR2 SYGVKD. This CDR3 comprises 15 residues. In DNA, the CDR3 is TGTGCCACCCGTATAACGGGGGGCCCCACAGATACGCAGTATTTT. Amino acid sequence: CATRITGGPTDTQYF.

The chain is built from TRBV6-2 or TRBV6-3 and TRBJ2-7; D not certain. Trimming cost V 5 bases and J 1 base, with 6 bases left between them. Germline CDR1 is MNHEY and CDR2 is SVGEGT. This CDR3 has 12 residues. CDR3 bases: TGTGCCAGCAGTCCCACTTCCTACGAGCAGTACTTC. Translated, it gives CASSPTSYEQYF.

The chain has TRBV3-1 (or the pseudogene TRBV3-2) and TRBJ2-1; possible D gene TRBD2, 5 bases. The V gene lost 1 base and the J gene lost 9 bases, with 13 bases spanning the gap. CDR3 length: 14 amino acids. Germline V gene lookup returns CDR1 LGHDT and CDR2 YNNKEL (reference sequence). The CDR3 here is CASSQGAGRREQFF. CDR3 coding DNA: TGTGCCAGCAGCCAAGGGGCGGGTAGGCGTGAGCAGTTCTTC.

The chain has TRBV7-9 and TRBJ2-2; D unresolved. V was trimmed by 2 bases and J by 1 base, leaving 11 bases between them. Germline CDR1 is SEHNR and CDR2 is FQNEAQ (reference sequence). CDR3 size: 16 residues. DNA for the CDR3: TGTGCCAGCAGCTTATCGGGTCACCTGAACACCGGGGAGCTGTTTTTT. Residues: CASSLSGHLNTGELFF.

This chain links TRBV19 with TRBJ1-1, with 10 bases fitting TRBD1. The CDR3 runs to 16 residues. V trimming: 6 bases; J trimming: 2 bases; junction bases outside the gene matches: 9. Germline CDR1 is LNHDA and CDR2 is SQIVND (reference sequence). The CDR3 loop reads CASSPRGDRGNTEAFF. In nucleotides, the CDR3 is TGTGCCAGTAGCCCAAGAGGGGACAGGGGTAACACTGAAGCTTTCTTT.

The chain carries TRBV12-3 or TRBV12-4 and TRBJ1-2; 7 nucleotides align to TRBD1. The V and J ends lost 5 bases and 3 bases, in that order; junction bases with no gene match: 0. This CDR3 has 12 amino acids. The CDR3 protein is CASSQGDYGYTF. CDR3 DNA sequence: TGTGCCAGCAGTCAGGGGGACTATGGCTACACCTTC.

V and J are TRBV15 and TRBJ2-3; TRBD1 matches 7 bases. Germline-derived CDR1 and CDR2 are LNHNV and YYDKDF (reference sequence). This CDR3 is 16 amino acids long. Losses at the gene ends were 5 bases for V and 2 bases for J; bases not matched to a gene: 10. This CDR3 reads CATSGRQGTVTDTQYF. The CDR3 DNA sequence: TGTGCCACCAGCGGGAGACAGGGCACCGTCACAGATACGCAGTATTTT.

The chain joins TRBV4-1 to TRBJ1-2; 9 bases line up with TRBD1. Per the germline V gene, CDR1 is MGHRA and CDR2 is YSYEKL. The CDR3 runs 15 residues. V dropped 4 bases and J dropped 8; count of bases not matched to a gene: 11. This chain's CDR3 is CASSRPGQGPRGYTF. As DNA, the CDR3 is TGCGCCAGCAGCCGACCCGGACAGGGGCCGAGGGGCTACACCTTC.

The chain employs TRBV5-8 and TRBJ1-1, with D unresolved. This CDR3 spans 16 amino acids. Germline lookup yields CDR1 SGHTS and CDR2 YDEGEE. V shed 0 bases and J shed 4 bases, with 16 bases lying between them. This CDR3 reads CASSLGSGPSGTEAFF. The CDR3 bases are TGTGCCAGCAGCTTGGGGAGCGGTCCCTCGGGCACTGAAGCTTTCTTT.

The rearrangement uses TRBV9 and TRBJ1-2; no firm D call. Per the germline V gene, CDR1 is SGDLS and CDR2 is YYNGEE. The CDR3 contains 15 residues. V was trimmed by 2 bases and J by 0 bases, leaving 11 bases between them. Here the CDR3 DNA reads TGTGCCAGCAGCGTCGACAAGCAAGCTAACTATGGCTACACCTTC. The encoded protein is CASSVDKQANYGYTF. The full variable domain, completed using reference TRBV9 and TRBJ1-2, is DSGVTQTPKHLITATGQRVTLRCSPRSGDLSVYWYQQSLDQGLQFLIQYYNGEERAKGNILERFSAQQFPDLHSELNLSSLELGDSALYFCASSVDKQANYGYTFGSGTRLTVV.

The chain links TRBV19 to TRBJ2-6; D remains ambiguous. The CDR3 totals 14 residues. Germline CDR1 LNHDA, CDR2 SQIVND (reference sequence). Trimming pared 3 bases from V and 0 bases from J, leaving 3 bases between. The DNA of the CDR3 is TGTGCCAGTAGTATGAGCTCTGGGGCCAACGTCCTGACTTTC. This gives the protein CASSMSSGANVLTF.

V usage is TRBV3-1 (or the pseudogene TRBV3-2) and J usage is TRBJ2-5, with TRBD2 identical over 11 bases. CDR3 size: 15 residues. V lost 3 bases, J lost 4 bases, and 4 bases stayed unmatched. Germline V gene lookup returns CDR1 LGHDT and CDR2 YNNKEL (reference sequence). CDR3 in DNA: TGTGCCAGCAGCCAGCTAGCGGGGGGTGCAGAGACCCAGTACTTC. Amino acid sequence: CASSQLAGGAETQYF.

CDR3 nucleotide sequence: TGTGCCAGCAGTCTCACCGGGACAAGGACTAACTATGGCTACACCTTC. Translating it yields CASSLTGTRTNYGYTF. J is TRBJ1-2 and V is TRBV6-2 or TRBV6-3, with D perhaps matching TRBD1 (6 bases). V was cut by 5 bases and J by 0 bases, with 16 bases left in between. The CDR3 is made up of 16 amino acids. Per the germline V gene, CDR1 is MNHEY and CDR2 is SVGEGT.

This clone appeared a single time. J is TRBJ1-1 and V is TRBV4-3; 9 bases fit TRBD1. CDR1 is LGHNA, CDR2 YSLEER, per germline. Unmatched junction bases numbered 12, after V lost 0 bases and J lost 4 bases. The CDR3 is 18 residues long. The CDR3 loop reads CASSQDQGTGLDFTEAFF. CDR3 sequence (DNA): TGCGCCAGCAGCCAAGATCAGGGGACAGGGCTTGATTTCACTGAAGCTTTCTTT.

This sequence joins TRBV11-2 and TRBJ1-2, with TRBD1 as a possible D gene (5 bases). This CDR3 comprises 13 residues. Germline-derived CDR1 and CDR2 are SGHAT and FQNNGV. Trimming cost V 2 bases and J 8 bases, with 12 bases left between them. The CDR3 sequence: CASSLRPGRGYTF. The CDR3 DNA reads TGTGCCAGCAGCTTACGGCCAGGGAGGGGCTACACCTTC.

The rearrangement links TRBV7-3 to TRBJ2-3; 9 positions match TRBD2. Unmatched junction bases numbered 8, after V lost 8 bases and J lost 2 bases. The CDR3 consists of 15 residues. Germline V gene lookup returns CDR1 SGHTA and CDR2 FQGTGA. In nucleotides, the CDR3 is TGTGCCAGCTCCAGACTAGCGGTGTCCACAGATACGCAGTATTTT. It encodes CASSRLAVSTDTQYF.

This clone came up once. The gene calls are TRBV6-1 and TRBJ1-6, with unresolved D. V lost 3 bases, J lost 9 bases, and 3 bases lay in between. Germline assignment: CDR1 MNHNS and CDR2 SASEGT. There are 11 residues in the CDR3. This chain's CDR3 is CASSDGSPLHF. CDR3 sequence (DNA): TGTGCCAGCAGTGACGGTTCACCCCTCCACTTT.

The V gene is TRBV3-1 (or the pseudogene TRBV3-2), the J gene TRBJ2-2, with a weak D call TRBD1 (5 bases). V was cut by 1 base and J by 8 bases, with 8 bases left in between. Germline CDR1 LGHDT, CDR2 YNNKEL (reference sequence). CDR3 size: 13 residues. The chain's CDR3 is CASSQVRAGELFF. The CDR3 nucleotides are TGTGCCAGCAGCCAAGTCAGGGCTGGGGAGCTGTTTTTT.

This chain uses TRBV5-6 with TRBJ2-5; perhaps TRBD1 as D (7 bases). The V end was cut by 0 bases, the J end by 2 bases, with 14 bases between. The germline V gene has CDR1 SGHDT and CDR2 YYEEEE. The CDR3 has 16 amino acids. CDR3 bases: TGTGCCAGCAGCTTGGCGGGCAGGGGGGCGCAAGAGACCCAGTACTTC. Its translation: CASSLAGRGAQETQYF.

The V gene is TRBV3-1 (or the pseudogene TRBV3-2), the J gene TRBJ2-7, with D possibly TRBD1 on 6 matching bases. The CDR3 is 16 amino acids. V lost 4 bases to trimming and J lost 2 bases, with 18 bases between them. The V gene's germline CDR1 is LGHDT and CDR2 YNNKEL (reference sequence). The CDR3 is CASSPSPDSVAYEQYF. DNA of the CDR3: TGTGCCAGCAGCCCGTCTCCGGACAGCGTCGCCTACGAGCAGTACTTC.

The rearrangement links TRBV7-9 to TRBJ1-1, with 8 bases fitting TRBD1. The V gene's germline CDR1 is SEHNR and CDR2 FQNEAQ (reference sequence). The CDR3 contains 15 residues. Trimming at V came to 3 bases and at J to 1 base, leaving 4 bases not matched to a gene. CDR3 in amino acids: CASSFRQGANTEAFF. In nucleotides, the CDR3 is TGTGCCAGCAGCTTTCGTCAGGGGGCGAACACTGAAGCTTTCTTT.

The chain is built from TRBV7-9 and TRBJ1-6, with D possibly being TRBD1 (6 bases). Trimming removed 0 bases from V and 9 bases from J, with 21 bases in between. From germline, CDR1 is SEHNR and CDR2 FQNEAQ (reference sequence). The CDR3 consists of 18 residues. CDR3 residues: CASSLARGGQGAASPLHF. As DNA, the CDR3 is TGTGCCAGCAGCTTAGCGAGGGGGGGGCAGGGAGCGGCTTCACCCCTCCACTTT.

This clone appeared a single time. This chain links TRBV4-3 with TRBJ1-6; D is uncertain. With 4 bases removed from V and 13 bases from J, the gap between germline ends came to 17 bases. Germline-derived CDR1 and CDR2 are LGHNA and YSLEER. CDR3 length: 14 amino acids. CDR3 DNA sequence: TGCGCCAGCAGCCCCAATCCTCTGAGTGCGCCCCTCCACTTT. Its protein is CASSPNPLSAPLHF.

This chain links TRBV5-1 with TRBJ1-1; D is possibly TRBD1 (6 bases). This CDR3 is built from 15 residues. The V end was cut by 3 bases, the J end by 4 bases, with 16 bases between. Germline CDR1 and CDR2: SGHRS and YFSETQ. CDR3 amino acids: CASSSLDQGSTEAFF. The CDR3 DNA reads as TGCGCCAGCAGCTCTCTGGATCAGGGGTCCACTGAAGCTTTCTTT. Full variable domain (outside the CDR3, taken from reference TRBV5-1 and TRBJ1-1): KAGVTQTPRYLIKTRGQQVTLSCSPISGHRSVSWYQQTPGQGLQFLFEYFSETQRNKGNFPGRFSGRQFSNSRSEMNVSTLELGDSALYLCASSSLDQGSTEAFFGQGTRLTVV.

The chain recombines TRBV7-2 with TRBJ1-2; 9 bases line up with TRBD1. This CDR3 contains 17 residues. Germline trimming cut 5 bases from V and 5 bases from J; bases unmatched to any gene: 15. The germline gives CDR1 SGHTA, CDR2 FQGNSA. CDR3 residues: CASSPGTGYGGGYGYTF. For the CDR3, the DNA is TGTGCCAGCAGCCCCGGGACAGGGTATGGTGGAGGTTATGGCTACACCTTC.

The gene calls are TRBV10-3 and TRBJ1-2; TRBD1 agrees at 9 bases. From germline, CDR1 is ENHRY and CDR2 SYGVKD. With V trimmed by 1 base and J by 3 bases, 12 bases remained unmatched. This CDR3 contains 18 residues. CDR3 bases: TGTGCCATCAGTGAGTGGGGGAACAGGGGGCGCGTCGACTATGGCTACACCTTC. Its translation is CAISEWGNRGRVDYGYTF.